Following are 20 T cell receptor beta chains from one sample sequenced in a study of liver allograft versus peripheral blood T cells. Study as a whole: Recipients' peripheral blood served as the comparator for T cell receptor repertoires in transplanted livers.

A single record per CDR3 protein comes from TCRdb applying MiXCR to the reads. The sample yields approximately 12,000 distinct CDR3 sequences, 20% to 25% seen once. The receptors come from a human patient who had a liver transplant. Some T cells may be the graft donor's.

This chain uses TRBV20-1 with TRBJ1-4; the D gene is possibly TRBD1 (6 bases). Germline CDR1 reads DFQATT; CDR2 reads SNEGSKA (reference sequence). V lost 3 bases, J lost 4 bases, and 6 bases lay in between. CDR3 length equals 12 residues. The CDR3 region has the DNA TGCAGTGCTAGGGGACATAATGAAAAACTGTTTTTT. This codes for CSARGHNEKLFF.

This clonotype is medium-sized within its sample. The chain is built from TRBV6-5 and TRBJ1-2; maybe TRBD1 (6 bases). Germline V gives CDR1 MNHEY, CDR2 SVGAGI. The V end was cut by 7 bases, the J end by 6 bases, with 21 bases between. CDR3 size: 15 residues. CDR3 DNA: TGTGCCAGCACTTTCAACGACCGGGCAGGGGATGGCTACACCTTC. It specifies CASTFNDRAGDGYTF.

A remark on this clonotype: One base away lies a much larger clone, so this may be a sequencing read error. The V gene is TRBV18, the J gene TRBJ2-2, with D uncertain. This CDR3 contains 16 residues. Per the germline V gene, CDR1 is KGHSH and CDR2 is LQKENI. CDR3 sequence reads: CVSSPRVSTNTGELFF. CDR3 coding DNA: TGTGTCAGCTCGCCTAGGGTTTCAACGAACACCGGGGAGCTGTTTTTT.

There are a few counts of this clonotype. This rearrangement joins TRBV30 to TRBJ1-6; D possibly corresponds to TRBD1 (5 bases). Trimming removed 2 bases from V and 3 bases from J, with 11 bases in between. CDR3 length: 15 residues. From germline, CDR1 is GTSNPN and CDR2 SVGIG (reference sequence). CDR3 in DNA: TGTGCCTGGAGTCGAAGACAGCTCTATAATTCACCCCTCCACTTT. This encodes CAWSRRQLYNSPLHF.

There are a few counts of this clonotype. The V gene is TRBV7-2, the J gene TRBJ2-7; TRBD1 is a possible D gene (5 bases). From germline, CDR1 is SGHTA and CDR2 FQGNSA. Trimming stripped 3 bases from V and 4 bases from J, with 10 bases between. There are 13 residues in the CDR3. Here the CDR3 reads CASSFRVSYEQYF. CDR3 nucleotides: TGTGCCAGCAGCTTCAGGGTTTCGTACGAGCAGTACTTC.

J is TRBJ1-5 and V is TRBV19, with 8 bases fitting TRBD1. This CDR3 spans 17 amino acids. The V segment lost 7 bases and the J segment 6 bases; nucleotides outside the gene matches: 17. The V gene's germline CDR1 is LNHDA and CDR2 SQIVND (reference sequence). The CDR3 reads CASTLLSQGAGSQPQHF. The CDR3 DNA follows: TGTGCCAGTACCCTCTTGAGTCAGGGGGCAGGAAGTCAGCCCCAGCATTTT.

By its share, this clonotype is medium-sized. The chain carries TRBV7-2 and TRBJ1-6, with a weak D call TRBD1 (5 bases). Germline lookup yields CDR1 SGHTA and CDR2 FQGNSA. Trimming took 2 bases from V and 7 from J, leaving 9 bases between them. The CDR3 consists of 14 residues. CDR3 amino acids: CASSLQGRNSPLHF. CDR3 bases: TGTGCCAGCAGCTTACAGGGTAGGAATTCACCCCTCCACTTT. Together with reference TRBV7-2 and TRBJ1-6, the CDR3 gives the full variable domain: GAGVSQSPSNKVTEKGKDVELRCDPISGHTALYWYRQSLGQGLEFLIYFQGNSAPDKSGLPSDRFSAERTGGSVSTLTIQRTQQEDSAVYLCASSLQGRNSPLHFGNGTRLTVT.

V is TRBV18 and J is TRBJ1-2; tentative D call: TRBD1 (5 bases). The CDR3 totals 13 residues. Germline lookup yields CDR1 KGHSH and CDR2 LQKENI. Trimming took 4 bases from V and 8 from J, leaving 14 bases between them. In nucleotides, the CDR3 is TGTGCCAGCTCACAGGACAAGGGGCGAGGCTACACCTTC. This sequence encodes CASSQDKGRGYTF.

This clonotype was detected once. The V call is TRBV12-3 or TRBV12-4, the J call TRBJ2-7; D remains unclear. With 6 bases removed from V and 7 bases from J, the gap between germline ends came to 13 bases. The CDR3 extends over 12 amino acids. The CDR3: CASSRHEGEQYF. As DNA, the CDR3 is TGTGCCAGCAGCAGACATGAAGGGGAGCAGTACTTC.

The chain recombines TRBV6-1 with TRBJ2-2; a possible D gene is TRBD1 (5 bases). The germline V gene has CDR1 MNHNS and CDR2 SASEGT. CDR3 length equals 15 residues. V was cut by 5 bases and J by 4 bases, with 14 bases left in between. The CDR3 sequence: CASSRRASGTGELFF. The CDR3 DNA is TGTGCCAGCAGTCGCAGGGCTTCTGGCACCGGGGAGCTGTTTTTT.

In this sample, this clonotype turned up a few times. This sequence joins TRBV6-5 and TRBJ1-3, with D hard to call. V was cut by 0 bases and J by 4 bases, with 13 bases left in between. Looked up from germline, CDR1 is MNHEY and CDR2 is SVGAGI. The CDR3 length is 16 residues. The CDR3 coding sequence is TGTGCCAGCAGTTACTCGATATGGGTCCGGGGAAACACCATATATTTT. Translating it yields CASSYSIWVRGNTIYF.

The chain is built from TRBV10-2 and TRBJ1-2, with unresolved D. Germline-derived CDR1 and CDR2 are WSHSY and SAAADI. The length of the CDR3 is 13 residues. The V and J ends lost 7 bases and 5 bases respectively, with 14 bases between them. The DNA for the CDR3 is TGCGCCAGCACTCCCGACGGTTTTTATGGCTACACCTTC. Translation: CASTPDGFYGYTF.

In its sample, this clonotype ranks as medium-sized. The V gene is TRBV19, the J gene TRBJ1-1, with 8 bases identical to TRBD1. Germline V CDR1 and CDR2: LNHDA, SQIVND (reference sequence). The CDR3 extends over 13 amino acids. V lost 9 bases, J lost 8 bases, and 11 bases stayed unmatched. CDR3 region: CASLTGQGGEAFF. CDR3 DNA: TGTGCCAGCCTAACCGGACAGGGCGGAGAAGCTTTCTTT.

The rearrangement joins TRBV10-3 to TRBJ2-2; 9 bases fit TRBD1. The CDR3 is 16 residues long. CDR1 and CDR2 (germline): ENHRY, SYGVKD. Losses at the gene ends were 2 bases for V and 7 bases for J; bases not matched to a gene: 8. CDR3 sequence: CAISEKRDRVNGELFF. CDR3 nucleotide sequence: TGTGCCATCAGTGAGAAGCGGGACAGGGTAAACGGGGAGCTGTTTTTT.

The chain employs TRBV6-5 and TRBJ2-7; 8 bases agree with TRBD2. The CDR3 runs 16 residues. CDR1 and CDR2 (germline): MNHEY, SVGAGI. Losses at the gene ends were 5 bases for V and 5 bases for J; bases not matched to a gene: 14. As DNA, the CDR3 is TGTGCCAGCAGTACCCGTCGGCGAGCGGGAGTTAACGAGCAGTACTTC. This gives the protein CASSTRRRAGVNEQYF.

This clonotype appeared a single time. The J gene is TRBJ1-6, the V gene TRBV18; D call uncertain. V was clipped by 3 bases and J by 5 bases, with 11 bases between them. Germline V gives CDR1 KGHSH, CDR2 LQKENI. The CDR3 spans 15 residues. The DNA for the CDR3 is TGTGCCAGCTCACCCCAGATAGGCGATAATTCACCCCTCCACTTT. Translated, it gives CASSPQIGDNSPLHF.

This clonotype ranks as medium-sized (0.01 to 0.1%). The V gene is TRBV6-1, the J gene TRBJ1-5; D is unresolved. The length of the CDR3 is 13 residues. Between the trimmed V and J ends, which lost 5 bases and 7 bases, there was a span of 12 bases. Germline V lookup: CDR1 MNHNS, CDR2 SASEGT. Written as DNA, the CDR3 is TGTGCCAGCAGTACCTATCCGTACCAGCCCCAGCATTTT. As protein: CASSTYPYQPQHF.

This clonotype qualifies as medium-sized (0.01 to 0.1%). V is TRBV7-2 and J is TRBJ2-2; D gene ambiguous. This CDR3 has 13 residues. Trimming removed 5 bases at V and 13 bases at J, with 17 bases between. The germline V gene encodes CDR1 SGHTA and CDR2 FQGNSA. The DNA of the CDR3 is TGTGCCAGCAGCAAAACACGGCAGACGGGGCTGTTTTTT. This encodes CASSKTRQTGLFF.

This clonotype was seen once. A read error may be the cause here, since a much bigger clone is one base away. The V call is TRBV27, the J call TRBJ1-1; D is undetermined. With 4 bases removed from V and 4 bases from J, the gap between germline ends came to 16 bases. Germline V gives CDR1 MNHEY, CDR2 SMNVEV (reference sequence). The CDR3 contains 15 residues. The CDR3 nucleotides read TGTGCCAGCAGTTCACCAGCGGTTCTCAGCACTGAAGCTTTCTTT. Protein sequence: CASSSPAVLSTEAFF.

Relative to its sample, this clonotype is medium-sized. V usage is TRBV6-6 and J usage is TRBJ1-2; unclear D gene. CDR1 and CDR2 (germline): MNHNY, SVGAGI (reference sequence). The CDR3 runs 12 residues. V dropped 6 bases and J dropped 8 bases, with 13 bases sitting between them. The CDR3 DNA is TGTGCCAGCAGCTCCTTCCCCGGCGGCTACACCTTC. Its protein product is CASSSFPGGYTF.